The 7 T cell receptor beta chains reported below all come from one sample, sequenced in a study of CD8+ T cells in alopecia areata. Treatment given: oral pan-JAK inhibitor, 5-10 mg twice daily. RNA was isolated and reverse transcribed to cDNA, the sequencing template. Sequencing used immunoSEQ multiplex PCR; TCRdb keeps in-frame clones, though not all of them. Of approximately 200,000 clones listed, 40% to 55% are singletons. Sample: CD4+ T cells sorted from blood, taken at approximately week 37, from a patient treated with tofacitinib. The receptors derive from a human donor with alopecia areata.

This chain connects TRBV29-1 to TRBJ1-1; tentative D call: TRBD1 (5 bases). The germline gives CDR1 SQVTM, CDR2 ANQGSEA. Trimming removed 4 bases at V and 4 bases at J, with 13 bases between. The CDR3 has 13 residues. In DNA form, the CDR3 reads TGCAGCGTTGTTTTAGGGGTTCGCACTGAAGCTTTCTTT. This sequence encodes CSVVLGVRTEAFF.

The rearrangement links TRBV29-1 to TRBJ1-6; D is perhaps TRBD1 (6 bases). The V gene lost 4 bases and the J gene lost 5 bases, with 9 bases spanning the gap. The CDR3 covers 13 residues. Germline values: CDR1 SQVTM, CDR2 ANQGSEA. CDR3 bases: TGCAGCGTTGCGACAGGAAATAATTCACCCCTCCACTTT. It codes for CSVATGNNSPLHF.

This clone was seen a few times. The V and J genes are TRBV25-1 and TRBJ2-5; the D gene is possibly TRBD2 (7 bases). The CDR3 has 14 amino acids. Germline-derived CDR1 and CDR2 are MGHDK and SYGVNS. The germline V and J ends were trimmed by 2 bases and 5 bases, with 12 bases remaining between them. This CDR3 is CASSEIGGQETQYF. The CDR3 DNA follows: TGTGCCAGCAGTGAAATCGGGGGGCAGGAGACCCAGTACTTC. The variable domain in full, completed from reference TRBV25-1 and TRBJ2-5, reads EADIYQTPRYLVIGTGKKITLECSQTMGHDKMYWYQQDPGMELHLIHYSYGVNSTEKGDLSSESTVSRIRTEHFPLTLESARPSHTSQYLCASSEIGGQETQYFGPGTRLLVL.

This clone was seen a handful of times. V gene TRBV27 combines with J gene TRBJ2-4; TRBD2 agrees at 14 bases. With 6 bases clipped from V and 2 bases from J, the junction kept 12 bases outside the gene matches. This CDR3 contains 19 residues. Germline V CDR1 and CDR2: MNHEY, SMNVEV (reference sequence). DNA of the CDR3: TGTGCCAGCAGCTTAAGGGGACTAGCGGGAGCGGGAACCAAAAACATTCAGTACTTC. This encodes CASSLRGLAGAGTKNIQYF.

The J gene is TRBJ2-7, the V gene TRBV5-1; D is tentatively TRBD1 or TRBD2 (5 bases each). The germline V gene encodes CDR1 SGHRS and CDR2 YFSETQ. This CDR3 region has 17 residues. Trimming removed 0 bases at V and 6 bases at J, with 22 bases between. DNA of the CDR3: TGCGCCAGCAGCTTGGAGATTAGGGGCGCTGGGAGCTTCGAGCAGTACTTC. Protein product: CASSLEIRGAGSFEQYF.

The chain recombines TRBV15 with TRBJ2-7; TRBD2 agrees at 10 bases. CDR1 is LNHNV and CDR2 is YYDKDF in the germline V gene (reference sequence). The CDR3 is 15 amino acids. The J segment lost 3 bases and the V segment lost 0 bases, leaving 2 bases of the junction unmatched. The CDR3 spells CATSRDLAGDYEQYF. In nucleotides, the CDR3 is TGTGCCACCAGCAGAGATCTAGCGGGAGACTACGAGCAGTACTTC.

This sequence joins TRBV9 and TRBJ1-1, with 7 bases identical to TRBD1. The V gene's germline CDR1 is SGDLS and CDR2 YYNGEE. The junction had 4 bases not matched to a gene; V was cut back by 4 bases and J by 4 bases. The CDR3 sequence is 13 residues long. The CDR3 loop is CASSTRQGTEAFF. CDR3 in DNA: TGTGCCAGCAGCACTCGACAGGGCACTGAAGCTTTCTTT.